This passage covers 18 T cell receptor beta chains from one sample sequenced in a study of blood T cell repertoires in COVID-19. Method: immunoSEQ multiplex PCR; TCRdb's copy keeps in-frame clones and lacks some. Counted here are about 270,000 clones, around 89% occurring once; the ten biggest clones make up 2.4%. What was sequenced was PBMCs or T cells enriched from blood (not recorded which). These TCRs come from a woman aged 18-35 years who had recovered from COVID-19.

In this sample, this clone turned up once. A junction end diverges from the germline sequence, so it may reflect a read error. The CDR3 loop is CASSVGQGQGTQYF. The CDR3 coding sequence is TGTGCCAGCAGCGTGGGACAGGGACAAGGGACCCAGTACTTC. The chain has TRBV7-9 and TRBJ2-5, with 9 positions matching TRBD1. CDR3 size: 14 residues. Germline lookup yields CDR1 SEHNR and CDR2 FQNEAQ (reference sequence).

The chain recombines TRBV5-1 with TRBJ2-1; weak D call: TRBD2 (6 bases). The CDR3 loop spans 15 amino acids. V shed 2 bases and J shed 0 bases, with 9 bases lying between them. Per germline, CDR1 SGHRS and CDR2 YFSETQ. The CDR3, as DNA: TGCGCCAGCAGCTTAGGAGGGGTCTCCTACAATGAGCAGTTCTTC. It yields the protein CASSLGGVSYNEQFF.

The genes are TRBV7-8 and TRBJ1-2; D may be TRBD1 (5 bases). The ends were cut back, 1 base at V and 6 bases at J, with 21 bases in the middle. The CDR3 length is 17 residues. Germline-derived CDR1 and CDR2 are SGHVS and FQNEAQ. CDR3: CASSLVGGFQDKDGYTF. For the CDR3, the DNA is TGTGCCAGCAGCTTAGTCGGTGGCTTTCAGGACAAGGATGGCTACACCTTC.

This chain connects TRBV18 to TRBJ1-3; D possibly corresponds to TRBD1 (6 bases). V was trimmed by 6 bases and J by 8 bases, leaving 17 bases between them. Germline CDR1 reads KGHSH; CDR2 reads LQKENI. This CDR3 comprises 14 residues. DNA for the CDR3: TGTGCCAGCTCCCGTGGAAACTGGGGGCACACCATATATTTT. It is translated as CASSRGNWGHTIYF.

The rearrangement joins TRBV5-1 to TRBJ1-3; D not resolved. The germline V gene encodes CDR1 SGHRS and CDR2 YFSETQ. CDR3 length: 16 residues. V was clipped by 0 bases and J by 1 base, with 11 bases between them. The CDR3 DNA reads TGCGCCAGCAGCTTGGAACTGCTTGGTTCTGGAAACACCATATATTTT. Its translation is CASSLELLGSGNTIYF. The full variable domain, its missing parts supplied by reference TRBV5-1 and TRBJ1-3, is KAGVTQTPRYLIKTRGQQVTLSCSPISGHRSVSWYQQTPGQGLQFLFEYFSETQRNKGNFPGRFSGRQFSNSRSEMNVSTLELGDSALYLCASSLELLGSGNTIYFGEGSWLTVV.

CDR3 sequence: CASRSTGYNYGYTF. The CDR3 nucleotides are TGTGCCAGCAGAAGCACAGGGTACAACTATGGCTACACCTTC. The chain employs TRBV2 and TRBJ1-2; TRBD1 might be the D (6 bases). V was pared by 6 bases and J by 2 bases, with 13 bases between. This CDR3 spans 14 amino acids. The germline V gene has CDR1 SNHLY and CDR2 FYNNEI. The full variable domain, its missing parts supplied by reference TRBV2 and TRBJ1-2, is EPEVTQTPSHQVTQMGQEVILRCVPISNHLYFYWYRQILGQKVEFLVSFYNNEISEKSEIFDDQFSVERPDGSNFTLKIRSTKLEDSAMYFCASRSTGYNYGYTFGSGTRLTVV.

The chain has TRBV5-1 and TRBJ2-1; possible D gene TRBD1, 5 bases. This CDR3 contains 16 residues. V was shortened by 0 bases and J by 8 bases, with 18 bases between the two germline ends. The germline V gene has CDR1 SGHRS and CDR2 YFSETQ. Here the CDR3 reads CASSLADTVWGDEQFF. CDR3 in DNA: TGCGCCAGCAGCTTGGCGGACACGGTATGGGGCGATGAGCAGTTCTTC.

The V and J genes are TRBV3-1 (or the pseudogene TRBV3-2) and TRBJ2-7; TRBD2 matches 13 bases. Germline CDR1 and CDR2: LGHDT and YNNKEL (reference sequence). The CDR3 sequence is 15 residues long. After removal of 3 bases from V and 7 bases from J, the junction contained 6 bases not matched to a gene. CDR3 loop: CASSHGLAGEEEQYF. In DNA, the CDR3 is TGTGCCAGCAGCCACGGACTAGCGGGGGAGGAGGAGCAGTACTTC.

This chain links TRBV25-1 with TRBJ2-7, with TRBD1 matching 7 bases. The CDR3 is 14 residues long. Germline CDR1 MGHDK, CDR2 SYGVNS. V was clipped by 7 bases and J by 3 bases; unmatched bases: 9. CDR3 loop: CASNAGGLFYEQYF. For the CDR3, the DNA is TGTGCCAGCAATGCAGGGGGTCTATTCTACGAGCAGTACTTC.

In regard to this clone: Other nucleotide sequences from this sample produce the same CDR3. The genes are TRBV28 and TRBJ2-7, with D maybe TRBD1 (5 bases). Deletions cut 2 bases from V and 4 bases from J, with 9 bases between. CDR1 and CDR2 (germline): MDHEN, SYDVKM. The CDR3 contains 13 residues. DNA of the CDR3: TGTGCCAGCAGTTTACCCCAGGGTTACGAGCAGTACTTC. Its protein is CASSLPQGYEQYF.

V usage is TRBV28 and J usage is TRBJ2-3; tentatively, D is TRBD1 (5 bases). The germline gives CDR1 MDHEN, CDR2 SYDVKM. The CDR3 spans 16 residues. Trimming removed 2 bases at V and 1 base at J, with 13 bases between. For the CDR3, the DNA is TGTGCCAGCAGTTTAACAGGCCCAAGGGGCACAGATACGCAGTATTTT. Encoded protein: CASSLTGPRGTDTQYF.

The CDR3 loop is CASSLAELDTQYF. The CDR3 DNA is TGTGCCAGCAGCTTAGCAGAATTGGATACGCAGTATTTT. The V call is TRBV11-2, the J call TRBJ2-3; D ambiguous. The CDR3 has 13 residues. CDR1 is SGHAT, CDR2 FQNNGV, per germline. With 1 base removed from V and 6 bases from J, the gap between germline ends came to 8 bases. Supplemented by reference TRBV11-2 and TRBJ2-3, the full variable domain reads EAGVAQSPRYKIIEKRQSVAFWCNPISGHATLYWYQQILGQGPKLLIQFQNNGVVDDSQLPKDRFSAERLKGVDSTLKIQPAKLEDSAVYLCASSLAELDTQYFGPGTRLTVL.

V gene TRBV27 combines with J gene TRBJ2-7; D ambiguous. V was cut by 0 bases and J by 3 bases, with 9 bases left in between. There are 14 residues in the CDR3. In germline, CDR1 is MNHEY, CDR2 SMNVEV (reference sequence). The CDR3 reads CASSLSRHSYEQYF. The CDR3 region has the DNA TGTGCCAGCAGTTTATCCAGGCACAGCTACGAGCAGTACTTC.

CDR3 sequence reads: CASSLNRGVGAIYF. CDR3 nucleotide sequence: TGTGCCAGCAGCCTTAACAGGGGGGTTGGCGCCATATATTTT. The rearrangement uses TRBV3-1 (or the pseudogene TRBV3-2) and TRBJ1-3; 8 bases map to TRBD1. The J segment lost 11 bases and the V segment lost 4 bases, leaving 10 bases of the junction unmatched. The V gene's germline CDR1 is LGHDT and CDR2 YNNKEL (reference sequence). This CDR3 contains 14 residues.

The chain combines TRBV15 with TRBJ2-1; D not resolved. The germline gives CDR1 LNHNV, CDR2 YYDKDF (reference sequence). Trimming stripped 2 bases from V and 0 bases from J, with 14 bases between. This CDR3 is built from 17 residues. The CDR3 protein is CATSRYGRASSYNEQFF. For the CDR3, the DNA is TGTGCCACCAGCAGATATGGCAGAGCGAGCTCCTACAATGAGCAGTTCTTC.

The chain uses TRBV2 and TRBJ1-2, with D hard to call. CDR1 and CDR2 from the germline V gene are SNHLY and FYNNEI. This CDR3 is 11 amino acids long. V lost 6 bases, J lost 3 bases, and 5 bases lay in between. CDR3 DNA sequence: TGTGCCAGCAGCCAGTACTATGGCTACACCTTC. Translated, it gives CASSQYYGYTF.

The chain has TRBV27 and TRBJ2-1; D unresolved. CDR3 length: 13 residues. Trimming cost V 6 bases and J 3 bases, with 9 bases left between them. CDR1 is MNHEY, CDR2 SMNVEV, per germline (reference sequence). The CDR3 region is CASRLGSYNEQFF. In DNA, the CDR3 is TGTGCCAGCAGGCTAGGTAGCTACAATGAGCAGTTCTTC.

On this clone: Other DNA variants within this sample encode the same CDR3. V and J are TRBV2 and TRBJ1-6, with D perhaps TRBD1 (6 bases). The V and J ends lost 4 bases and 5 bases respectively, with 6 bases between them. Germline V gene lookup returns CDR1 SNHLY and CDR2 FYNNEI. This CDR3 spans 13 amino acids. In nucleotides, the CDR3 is TGTGCCAGCAGTGGGACAGATAATTCACCCCTCCACTTT. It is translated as CASSGTDNSPLHF.